The 20 T cell receptor beta chains given below trace back to one sample, sequenced in a study of beta chain features in type 1 diabetes. Antigen specificity for these receptors is unknown. As every portion of the isolated RNA was reverse transcribed, the sequencing read expressed TCRB transcripts. Measured with immunoSEQ multiplex PCR; TCRdb has only the in-frame clones, and not every one. Among about 270,000 clones listed, roughly 13% were seen once. Overall study findings and caveats: In all four CD4+ subsets, TCRB CDR3 length was significantly, moderately reduced in type 1 diabetes.

Sequenced sample: naive CD4+ T cells from blood. All receptors come from a man aged 25-45 years with type 1 diabetes.

This chain links TRBV5-1 with TRBJ2-1; 10 nucleotides line up with TRBD2. The CDR3 covers 14 residues. V was pared by 4 bases and J by 8 bases, with 6 bases of the junction left unmatched. The germline gives CDR1 SGHRS, CDR2 YFSETQ. The CDR3 loop reads CASSPGSGRDEQFF. DNA for the CDR3: TGCGCCAGCAGCCCAGGCAGCGGGAGGGATGAGCAGTTCTTC.

This clone was picked up a small number of times. This chain uses TRBV5-1 with TRBJ2-1, with 7 bases aligning to TRBD2. Germline CDR1 reads SGHRS; CDR2 reads YFSETQ. The CDR3 extends over 15 amino acids. The trim removed 0 bases at V and 9 bases at J, leaving 9 bases unmatched. Here the CDR3 reads CASSLAASGGSEQFF. The CDR3 DNA reads as TGCGCCAGCAGCTTGGCGGCTAGCGGTGGTAGTGAGCAGTTCTTC. Complete variable domain (other parts from reference TRBV5-1 and TRBJ2-1): KAGVTQTPRYLIKTRGQQVTLSCSPISGHRSVSWYQQTPGQGLQFLFEYFSETQRNKGNFPGRFSGRQFSNSRSEMNVSTLELGDSALYLCASSLAASGGSEQFFGPGTRLTVL.

This chain joins TRBV10-3 and TRBJ2-3; 8 nucleotides line up with TRBD1. The J segment lost 0 bases and the V segment lost 6 bases, leaving 2 bases of the junction unmatched. The CDR3 sequence is 14 residues long. Germline V gene sequence: CDR1 ENHRY, CDR2 SYGVKD. This chain's CDR3 is CAIRDRESTDTQYF. The CDR3 region has the DNA TGTGCCATCAGGGACAGGGAGAGCACAGATACGCAGTATTTT.

The chain links TRBV9 to TRBJ2-5; no clear D. Germline V gives CDR1 SGDLS, CDR2 YYNGEE. The CDR3 is 16 residues long. Trimming removed 1 base at V and 1 base at J, with 14 bases between. The CDR3 bases are TGTGCCAGCAGCGTAACTCTCGCACCATTCCAAGAGACCCAGTACTTC. It codes for CASSVTLAPFQETQYF.

This clone turned up a few times. The chain joins TRBV5-8 to TRBJ2-7, with 7 bases identical to TRBD2. The CDR3 spans 15 residues. In germline, CDR1 is SGHTS, CDR2 YDEGEE. V lost 4 bases and J lost 5; bases outside the gene matches: 12. The CDR3 loop is CASSTLGLGQHEQYF. CDR3 DNA: TGTGCCAGCAGCACTTTAGGACTAGGGCAACACGAGCAGTACTTC.

Only a few counts were recorded for this clone. This rearrangement joins TRBV25-1 to TRBJ2-7; a weak D match, TRBD1 (6 bases). The CDR3 has 16 residues. CDR1 is MGHDK, CDR2 SYGVNS, per germline. V was cut by 5 bases and J by 1 base, with 18 bases left in between. The CDR3 reads CASSTQTGLISYEQYF. The CDR3 DNA reads TGTGCCAGCAGTACCCAGACAGGTCTGATTTCCTACGAGCAGTACTTC.

This clone was picked up a small number of times. The chain is built from TRBV7-3 and TRBJ2-1, with TRBD2 matching over 7 bases. J lost 0 bases, V lost 1 base, and 21 bases had no gene match. The CDR3 is 22 residues long. Germline values: CDR1 SGHTA, CDR2 FQGTGA. Here the CDR3 DNA reads TGTGCCAGCAGCTTAAGAGAGGAGGGCGGGAGCGTCCAGAACAGCTCCTACAATGAGCAGTTCTTC. As protein: CASSLREEGGSVQNSSYNEQFF.

This clone was detected only a few times. The gene calls are TRBV4-2 and TRBJ2-7; 9 nucleotides match TRBD2. Germline CDR1 is LGHNA and CDR2 is YNFKEQ. The V segment lost 2 bases and the J segment 3 bases; nucleotides outside the gene matches: 14. The CDR3 sequence is 18 residues long. CDR3 region: CASSQHDLSGSLNYEQYF. Here the CDR3 DNA reads TGTGCCAGCAGCCAACATGATCTTAGCGGGAGCCTTAACTACGAGCAGTACTTC.

V is TRBV10-3 and J is TRBJ1-1; 8 nucleotides match TRBD1. CDR3 length: 17 residues. Trimming cost V 2 bases and J 9 bases; bases outside gene matches: 17. The germline CDR1 and CDR2 sequences are ENHRY and SYGVKD. The CDR3 region is CAISERSGTGEGTKAFF. The DNA for the CDR3 is TGTGCCATCAGTGAGCGTTCCGGGACAGGTGAGGGGACCAAAGCTTTCTTT.

This chain uses TRBV14 with TRBJ2-3, with a tentative D call TRBD2 (6 bases). CDR1 is SGHDN and CDR2 is FVKESK in the germline V gene. The CDR3 is 14 residues long. V was clipped by 2 bases and J by 2 bases, with 8 bases between them. The CDR3 DNA reads TGTGCCAGCAGCCAATTGGGACTCACAGATACGCAGTATTTT. Encoded protein: CASSQLGLTDTQYF.

The V and J genes are TRBV7-9 and TRBJ1-1; 8 nucleotides match TRBD1. CDR1 SEHNR and CDR2 FQNEAQ come from the germline V gene (reference sequence). The CDR3 totals 14 residues. Trimming took 5 bases from V and 6 from J; bases not matched to a gene: 8. The CDR3 spells CASSAQGEKAEAFF. CDR3 sequence (DNA): TGTGCCAGCAGCGCACAGGGGGAGAAGGCTGAAGCTTTCTTT.

V is TRBV9 and J is TRBJ1-2; 10 bases are shared with TRBD1. There are 14 residues in the CDR3. In germline, CDR1 is SGDLS, CDR2 YYNGEE. V lost 3 bases, J lost 8 bases, and 7 bases stayed unmatched. In DNA, the CDR3 is TGTGCCAGCAGCGGCGCGGGGACAGGGGACGGCTACACCTTC. Translation gives CASSGAGTGDGYTF.

The J gene is TRBJ2-7, the V gene TRBV7-3; 7 positions match TRBD1. In germline, CDR1 is SGHTA, CDR2 FQGTGA. The CDR3 runs to 14 residues. V shed 1 base and J 5 bases; nucleotides not matched to a gene: 5. CDR3 in amino acids: CASSLKQGDNEQYF. The CDR3 DNA follows: TGTGCCAGCAGCTTAAAGCAGGGGGACAACGAGCAGTACTTC.

This clone was seen a few times. V usage is TRBV29-1 and J usage is TRBJ2-3; TRBD1 might be the D (6 bases). Trimming removed 1 base from V and 4 bases from J, with 15 bases in between. Germline-derived CDR1 and CDR2 are SQVTM and ANQGSEA. This CDR3 has 15 amino acids. The CDR3: CSVEGGLGSADTQYF. The DNA for the CDR3 is TGCAGCGTTGAAGGGGGGCTAGGATCCGCAGATACGCAGTATTTT.

CDR3: CSVREGRRYNEQFF. CDR3 nucleotide sequence: TGCAGCGTTAGGGAGGGACGCCGCTACAATGAGCAGTTCTTC. The chain couples TRBV29-1 to TRBJ2-1, with 7 bases fitting TRBD2. Germline V gene lookup returns CDR1 SQVTM and CDR2 ANQGSEA. The CDR3 loop spans 14 amino acids. V shed 5 bases and J 3 bases; nucleotides not matched to a gene: 7.

There are a few counts of this clone. The rearrangement links TRBV4-3 to TRBJ2-7; no clear D gene. The CDR3 is made up of 14 amino acids. Germline CDR1 LGHNA, CDR2 YSLEER. Trimming removed 0 bases at V and 6 bases at J, with 12 bases between. This CDR3 reads CASSQEYFGGEQYF. The DNA for the CDR3 is TGCGCCAGCAGCCAAGAATACTTTGGCGGCGAGCAGTACTTC.

This clone occurred a few times. The CDR3 bases are TGTGCCAGCAGCGTAGCGGTACATGGGGGAGGTCAAGAGACCCAGTACTTC. Protein sequence: CASSVAVHGGGQETQYF. The V and J genes are TRBV9 and TRBJ2-5; D may be TRBD2 (6 bases). The V gene's germline CDR1 is SGDLS and CDR2 YYNGEE. The V end lost 0 bases, the J end lost 2 bases, and 17 bases lay between the germline ends. The length of the CDR3 is 17 residues.

Only a few counts were recorded for this clone. The V and J genes are TRBV7-2 and TRBJ2-7; D not resolved. Germline CDR1 reads SGHTA; CDR2 reads FQGNSA. CDR3 size: 14 residues. V shed 5 bases and J shed 1 base, with 12 bases lying between them. The CDR3: CASSKTASSYEQYF. CDR3 coding DNA: TGTGCCAGCAGCAAAACAGCCTCTTCCTACGAGCAGTACTTC.

The chain couples TRBV5-1 to TRBJ1-5; D is unresolved. CDR3 length: 13 amino acids. Per germline, CDR1 SGHRS and CDR2 YFSETQ. Trimming took 2 bases from V and 2 from J, leaving 5 bases between them. CDR3 protein: CASSFTGNQPQHF. In DNA, the CDR3 is TGCGCCAGCAGCTTCACGGGCAATCAGCCCCAGCATTTT.

This clone has more than one count but fewer than ten. This chain joins TRBV4-1 and TRBJ1-5; TRBD1 aligns across 9 bases. From germline, CDR1 is MGHRA and CDR2 YSYEKL. CDR3 length: 13 amino acids. Germline trimming cut 2 bases from V and 15 bases from J; bases unmatched to any gene: 8. CDR3 protein: CASSQQPGQGRHF. The CDR3 DNA reads as TGCGCCAGCAGCCAACAACCCGGACAGGGGCGGCATTTT.